This T cell receptor (beta chain) was sequenced for a study of monozygotic twins with inflammatory bowel disease. Worth noting for this clonotype: Antigen specificity is unknown.

Germline-derived CDR1 and CDR2 are SEHNR and FQNEAQ (reference sequence). The CDR3 totals 14 residues. TCRdb re-called the 5' RACE reads and catalogs CDR3 proteins one per entry, DNA excluded. Its table records approximately 330,000 distinct CDR3 sequences. Whole-study findings and limits: IBD patients, compared with healthy twins, shared fewer clonotypes with others (especially with disease activity).

The genes are TRBV7-9 and TRBJ2-1; TCRdb indicates TRBD2, and absent DNA this call remains unverified. This TCR was sampled from a human donor with ulcerative colitis or Crohn's disease, or a healthy co-twin of an affected twin (not recorded which). Sequencing input: blood. CDR3 region: CASSFWGPSGEQFF.